This paragraph covers one T cell receptor beta chain sequence. The antigen remains unidentified. This sample is part of a study of cytomegalovirus exposure and HLA in healthy donors. Points from the study as a whole: The authors enumerated 180 or so TCR beta chains as linked to cytomegalovirus.

The PCR contained 60 Vbeta and 13 Jbeta primers. Generated by immunoSEQ multiplex PCR, the TCRdb table keeps only in-frame clones and is missing some. The sample records 130,000 or so clones, 60% to 80% being singletons. Germline CDR1 is SGHVS and CDR2 is FQNEAQ. Trimming stripped 9 bases from V and 2 bases from J, with 22 bases between. The CDR3 has 17 residues. The rearrangement joins TRBV7-8 to TRBJ1-4; a possible D gene is TRBD1 (5 bases). The receptor was derived from a female donor in good health and CMV-seronegative. The sample comprised PBMCs. For the CDR3, the DNA is TGTGCCAGAGAAAGAGTTTCGACGACAGCGACTAATGAAAAACTGTTTTTT. As protein: CARERVSTTATNEKLFF.